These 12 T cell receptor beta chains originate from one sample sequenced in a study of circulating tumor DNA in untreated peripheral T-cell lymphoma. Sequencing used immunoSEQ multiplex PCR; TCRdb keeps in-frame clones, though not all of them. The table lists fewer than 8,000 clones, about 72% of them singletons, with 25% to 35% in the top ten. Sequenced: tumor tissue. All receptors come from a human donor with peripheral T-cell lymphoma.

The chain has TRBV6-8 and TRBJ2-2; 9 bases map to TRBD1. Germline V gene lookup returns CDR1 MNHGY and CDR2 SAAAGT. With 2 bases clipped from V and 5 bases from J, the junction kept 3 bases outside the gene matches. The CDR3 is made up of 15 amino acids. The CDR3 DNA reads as TGTGCCAGCAGTTACGTTGACAGGGGGACCGGGGAGCTGTTTTTT. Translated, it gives CASSYVDRGTGELFF.

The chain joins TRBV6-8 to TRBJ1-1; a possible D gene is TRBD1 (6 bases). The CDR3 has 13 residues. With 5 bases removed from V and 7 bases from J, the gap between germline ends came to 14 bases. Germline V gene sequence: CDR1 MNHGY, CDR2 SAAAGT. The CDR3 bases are TGTGCCAGCAGTAGAAGGACAGACTTTGAAGCTTTCTTT. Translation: CASSRRTDFEAFF.

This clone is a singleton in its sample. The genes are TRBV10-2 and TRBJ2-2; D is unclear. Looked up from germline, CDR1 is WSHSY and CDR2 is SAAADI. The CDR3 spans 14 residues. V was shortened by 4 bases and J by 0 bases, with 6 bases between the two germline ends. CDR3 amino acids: CASSVQTNTGELFF. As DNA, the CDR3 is TGCGCCAGCAGTGTTCAGACGAACACCGGGGAGCTGTTTTTT.

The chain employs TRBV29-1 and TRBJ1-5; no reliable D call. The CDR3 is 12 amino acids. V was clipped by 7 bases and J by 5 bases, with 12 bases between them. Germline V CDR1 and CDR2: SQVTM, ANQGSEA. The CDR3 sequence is CSAVVGDQPQHF. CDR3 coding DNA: TGCAGCGCGGTGGTGGGCGATCAGCCCCAGCATTTT.

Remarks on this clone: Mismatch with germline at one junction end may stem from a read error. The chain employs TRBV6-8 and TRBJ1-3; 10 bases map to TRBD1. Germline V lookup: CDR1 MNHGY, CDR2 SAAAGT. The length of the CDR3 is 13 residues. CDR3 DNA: TGTGTCAGCAGTTACACCTTGGACAGGGGGATATATTTT. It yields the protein CVSSYTLDRGIYF.

The CDR3 reads CASSFGTPNTEAFF. CDR3 sequence (DNA): TGTGCCAGCAGCTTTGGGACTCCGAACACTGAAGCTTTCTTT. The rearrangement links TRBV11-3 to TRBJ1-1; possible D gene TRBD1, 5 bases. CDR3 length: 14 amino acids. The V gene lost 3 bases and the J gene lost 1 base, with 9 bases spanning the gap. Looked up from germline, CDR1 is SGHNT and CDR2 is YENEEA.

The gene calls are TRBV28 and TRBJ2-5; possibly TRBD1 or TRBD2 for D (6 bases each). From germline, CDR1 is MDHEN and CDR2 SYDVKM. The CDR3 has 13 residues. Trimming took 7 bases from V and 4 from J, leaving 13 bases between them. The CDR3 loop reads CASTSRGLETQYF. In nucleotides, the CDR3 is TGTGCCAGCACTAGTCGGGGGCTAGAGACCCAGTACTTC.

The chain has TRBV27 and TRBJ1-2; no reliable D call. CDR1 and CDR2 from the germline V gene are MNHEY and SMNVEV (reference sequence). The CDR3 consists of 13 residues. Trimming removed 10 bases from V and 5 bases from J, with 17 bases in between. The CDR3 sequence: CANSPTAGYGYTF. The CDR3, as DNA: TGTGCCAACAGCCCGACGGCAGGATATGGCTACACCTTC.

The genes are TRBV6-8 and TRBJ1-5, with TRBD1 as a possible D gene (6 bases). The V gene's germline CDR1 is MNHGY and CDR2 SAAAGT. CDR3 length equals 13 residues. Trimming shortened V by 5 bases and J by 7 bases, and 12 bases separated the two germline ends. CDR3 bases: TGTGCCAGCAGTCAGGGGCGTGGGCAGCCCCAGCATTTT. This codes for CASSQGRGQPQHF.

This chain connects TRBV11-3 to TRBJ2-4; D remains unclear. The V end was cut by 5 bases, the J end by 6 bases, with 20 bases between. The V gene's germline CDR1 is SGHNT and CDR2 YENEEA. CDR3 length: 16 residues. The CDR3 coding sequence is TGTGCCAGCAGCCCACGATCGCAAGGCGATACAAACATTCAGTACTTC. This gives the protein CASSPRSQGDTNIQYF.

CDR3 sequence reads: CASSVGSTYGYTF. As DNA, the CDR3 is TGTGCCAGCAGTGTTGGTTCAACTTATGGCTACACCTTC. The rearrangement joins TRBV2 to TRBJ1-2; D is unclear. The CDR3 runs to 13 residues. Germline-derived CDR1 and CDR2 are SNHLY and FYNNEI. V was clipped by 4 bases and J by 5 bases, with 11 bases between them.

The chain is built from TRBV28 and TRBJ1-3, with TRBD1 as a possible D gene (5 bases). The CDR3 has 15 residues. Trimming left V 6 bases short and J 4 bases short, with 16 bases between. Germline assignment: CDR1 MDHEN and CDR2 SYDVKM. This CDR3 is CASSPVGTLGNTIYF. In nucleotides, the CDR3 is TGTGCCAGCAGCCCCGTAGGGACGCTAGGAAACACCATATATTTT.